A selection of T cell receptor beta chains follows, all from one sample in a study of identical twins. One entry per CDR3 protein, called by TCRdb with MiXCR from the 5' RACE reads. The data hold over 600,000 distinct CDR3 sequences, with about 20% observed a single time. This sample was shared with a second study, whose subject was T cells expressing NK-cell markers.

The sample taken for sequencing was PBMCs. These receptors were taken from a young woman in good health. Both conserved end residues are part of each CDR3. A D gene is named only where the DNA matches it firmly. Clone size is not always given. Where it is, it says once, few, many or a class for expanded clones.

V	D	size	length	J	CDR3	DNA
TRBV20-1	TRBD1	-	15	TRBJ2-5	CSARGQGASVETQYF	TGCAGTGCTAGAGGACAGGGGGCTTCGGTCGAGACCCAGTACTTC
TRBV7-9	-	-	14	TRBJ2-3	CASSFQTSTDTQYF	TGTGCCAGCAGCTTTCAAACTAGCACAGATACGCAGTATTTT
TRBV6-1	-	-	12	TRBJ1-4	CASRGIDEKLFF	TGTGCCAGCAGGGGGATAGATGAAAAACTGTTTTTT
TRBV6-2/TRBV6-3	-	-	15	TRBJ2-3	CASSYLGGTTDTQYF	TGTGCCAGCAGTTACCTGGGCGGGACCACAGATACGCAGTATTTT
TRBV12-3/TRBV12-4	-	few	13	TRBJ1-2	CASSLSQGYGYTF	TGTGCCAGCAGTTTAAGTCAGGGATATGGCTACACCTTC
TRBV4-2	TRBD1	-	15	TRBJ1-2	CASSPSGQANYGYTF	TGTGCCAGCAGCCCGTCCGGACAGGCAAACTATGGCTACACCTTC
TRBV6-5	-	many	14	TRBJ1-3	CASSLGHSGNTIYF	TGTGCCAGCAGCTTAGGACACTCTGGAAACACCATATATTTT
TRBV7-9	-	many	16	TRBJ2-3	CASSQLILLGPDTQYF	TGTGCCAGCAGCCAGTTGATCCTCCTTGGGCCAGATACGCAGTATTTT
TRBV5-5	-	many	15	TRBJ2-2	CASSLRAGNTGELFF	TGTGCCAGCAGCTTGAGGGCAGGGAATACCGGGGAGCTGTTTTTT
TRBV20-1	TRBD1	-	14	TRBJ2-1	CSASRDRGYNEQFF	TGCAGTGCTTCAAGAGACAGGGGATACAATGAGCAGTTCTTC
TRBV6-5	TRBD1	many	16	TRBJ2-3	CASSYPWDRGLDTQYF	TGTGCCAGCAGTTACCCCTGGGACAGGGGCCTAGATACGCAGTATTTT
TRBV6-2/TRBV6-3	-	few	14	TRBJ2-1	CASREHRSYNEQFF	TGTGCCAGCAGGGAACACCGCTCCTACAATGAGCAGTTCTTC
TRBV9	-	few	12	TRBJ1-1	CASSAMGGEAFF	TGTGCCAGCAGTGCAATGGGGGGAGAAGCTTTCTTT
TRBV5-1	TRBD1	-	16	TRBJ1-2	CASSFGSGGAGYGYTF	TGCGCCAGCAGCTTTGGCTCAGGGGGCGCGGGCTATGGCTACACCTTC
TRBV7-6	-	-	16	TRBJ2-3	CASSSLLDIATDTQYF	TGTGCCAGCAGCTCCCTGCTGGACATTGCCACAGATACGCAGTATTTT
TRBV20-1	-	-	15	TRBJ2-3	CSEKKGGVGTDTQYF	TGCAGTGAAAAAAAGGGGGGGGTGGGCACAGATACGCAGTATTTT
TRBV7-3	-	-	13	TRBJ2-1	CASSLNRADEQFF	TGTGCCAGCAGCTTAAACAGGGCAGACGAGCAGTTCTTC
TRBV20-1	TRBD1	-	13	TRBJ1-6	CSARGTGISPLHF	TGCAGTGCGAGGGGGACAGGGATTTCACCCCTCCACTTT
TRBV10-3	-	few	13	TRBJ2-7	CAIKNPPLYEQYF	TGTGCCATCAAGAACCCCCCCCTCTACGAGCAGTACTTC
TRBV10-3	TRBD1	-	13	TRBJ2-7	CAITRQGAYEQYF	TGTGCCATCACCAGACAGGGGGCCTACGAGCAGTACTTC
TRBV5-6	-	few	12	TRBJ2-7	CASLLLGDEQYF	TGTGCCAGCCTACTCCTGGGGGACGAGCAGTACTTC
TRBV7-9	TRBD2	few	14	TRBJ2-1	CASSLGEGDNEQFF	TGTGCCAGCAGCTTGGGGGAGGGAGACAATGAGCAGTTCTTC
TRBV7-9	-	few	13	TRBJ1-1	CASSLNPQDEAFF	TGTGCCAGCAGCTTAAACCCACAGGATGAAGCTTTCTTT
TRBV5-1	TRBD1	-	14	TRBJ1-2	CASSSSGQGLGYTF	TGCGCCAGCAGCTCGTCGGGACAGGGTCTTGGCTACACCTTC
TRBV10-3	-	-	13	TRBJ1-2	CASRTLGFDSYTF	TGTGCCAGCCGAACTTTGGGGTTTGATAGCTACACCTTC
TRBV7-9	-	few	11	TRBJ2-5	CASGGSETQYF	TGTGCCAGCGGAGGGTCAGAGACCCAGTACTTC
TRBV6-5	TRBD2	-	16	TRBJ2-1	CASRYTSGLDYNEQFF	TGTGCCAGCAGGTATACTAGCGGACTAGATTACAATGAGCAGTTCTTC
TRBV20-1	-	few	12	TRBJ2-3	CSAGGGADTQYF	TGCAGTGCTGGTGGAGGGGCAGATACGCAGTATTTT
TRBV2	-	-	11	TRBJ1-2	CASSEDGPYTF	TGTGCCAGCAGTGAAGATGGGCCCTACACCTTC
TRBV7-9	TRBD1	-	15	TRBJ2-3	CASSPRQGAIDTQYF	TGTGCCAGCAGCCCACGGCAGGGGGCAATTGATACGCAGTATTTT
TRBV18	TRBD1	many	16	TRBJ2-6	CASSPPGQGIANVLTF	TGTGCCAGCTCACCGCCGGGACAGGGAATTGCCAACGTCCTGACTTTC
TRBV12-3/TRBV12-4	TRBD2	many	13	TRBJ2-1	CASRLAGTNEQFF	TGTGCCAGCAGGCTAGCGGGGACCAATGAGCAGTTCTTC
TRBV4-3	TRBD2	few	17	TRBJ2-1	CASSQRWRLAGDNEQFF	TGCGCCAGCAGCCAAAGATGGCGACTAGCGGGAGATAATGAGCAGTTCTTC
TRBV29-1	TRBD1	many	15	TRBJ1-2	CSAYIGAGGSYGYTF	TGCAGCGCCTATATTGGGGCAGGGGGGAGCTATGGCTACACCTTC
TRBV12-3/TRBV12-4	-	-	13	TRBJ1-1	CASLPGDDTEAFF	TGTGCCAGCCTACCTGGAGATGACACTGAAGCTTTCTTT
TRBV6-1	-	-	13	TRBJ1-1	CASSRRDAREAFF	TGTGCCAGCAGCCGACGGGACGCCCGTGAAGCTTTCTTT
TRBV15	-	-	14	TRBJ2-5	CATSRDEGEGTQYF	TGTGCCACCAGCAGAGACGAGGGAGAAGGGACCCAGTACTTC
TRBV29-1	-	-	12	TRBJ2-2	CSAGFMGGELFF	TGCAGCGCCGGATTCATGGGCGGGGAGCTGTTTTTT
TRBV5-1	-	-	16	TRBJ2-4	CASSFSLNRFENIQYF	TGCGCCAGCAGTTTCTCGCTTAACCGATTTGAAAACATTCAGTACTTC
TRBV29-1	-	-	14	TRBJ1-1	CSGAGTEPHTEAFF	TGCAGCGGGGCCGGGACCGAACCCCACACTGAAGCTTTCTTT
TRBV30	-	-	13	TRBJ1-3	CAWSLSSGNTIYF	TGTGCCTGGAGTCTCAGCTCTGGAAACACCATATATTTT
TRBV12-3/TRBV12-4	TRBD1	few	14	TRBJ1-5	CASSSHRDRQPQHF	TGTGCCAGCAGCTCCCACCGGGACAGGCAGCCCCAGCATTTT
TRBV5-1	TRBD2	-	14	TRBJ2-1	CASSVLAGQSEQFF	TGCGCCAGCAGCGTCCTAGCGGGGCAAAGTGAGCAGTTCTTC
TRBV29-1	-	few	10	TRBJ1-1	CRAGGTEAFF	TGCAGGGCCGGGGGAACTGAAGCTTTCTTT
TRBV12-3/TRBV12-4	-	-	12	TRBJ2-5	CASGVLGETQYF	TGTGCCAGCGGGGTCCTCGGGGAGACCCAGTACTTC
TRBV20-1	TRBD1	-	15	TRBJ1-2	CSARDSGQGYYGYTF	TGCAGTGCTAGAGATTCTGGACAGGGGTACTATGGCTACACCTTC
TRBV5-5	-	few	15	TRBJ2-3	CASSLVGFYTDTQYF	TGTGCCAGCAGCTTGGTGGGTTTCTACACAGATACGCAGTATTTT
TRBV3-1	-	-	15	TRBJ2-1	CASSHATTDRDEQFF	TGTGCCAGCAGCCACGCCACGACGGACCGGGATGAGCAGTTCTTC
TRBV2	-	-	14	TRBJ1-2	CASYDPTERDGYTF	TGTGCCAGTTATGATCCGACGGAAAGAGATGGCTACACCTTC
TRBV6-1	-	few	15	TRBJ2-5	CASRRLTGFVGTQYF	TGTGCCAGCAGGCGACTCACAGGGTTTGTCGGGACCCAGTACTTC
TRBV20-1	-	many	15	TRBJ2-5	CSARGLKADQETQYF	TGCAGTGCTAGAGGTTTGAAAGCGGATCAAGAGACCCAGTACTTC
TRBV20-1	-	few	14	TRBJ2-7	CSARGTANLYEQYF	TGCAGTGCTAGGGGGACCGCCAACTTATACGAGCAGTACTTC
TRBV29-1	-	-	10	TRBJ2-1	CSVGSWEQFF	TGCAGCGTTGGGTCGTGGGAGCAGTTCTTC
TRBV5-1	TRBD2	many	12	TRBJ2-7	CASSLSGGEQYF	TGTGCCAGCAGCCTGTCGGGGGGGGAGCAGTACTTC
TRBV20-1	-	-	11	TRBJ2-1	CSALIYNEQFF	TGCAGTGCTCTTATCTACAATGAGCAGTTCTTC
TRBV15	-	-	14	TRBJ2-3	CATRAGFGTDTQYF	TGTGCCACCAGAGCTGGTTTTGGCACAGATACGCAGTATTTT
TRBV12-3/TRBV12-4	-	-	16	TRBJ2-7	CASSSPTGLSSYEQYF	TGTGCCAGCAGTTCCCCCACAGGACTTAGCTCCTACGAGCAGTACTTC
TRBV5-1	-	-	14	TRBJ2-5	CASSFGQSQETQYF	TGCGCCAGCAGCTTCGGGCAGAGTCAAGAGACCCAGTACTTC
TRBV20-1	-	-	13	TRBJ2-2	CSAQSPNTGELFF	TGCAGTGCCCAAAGCCCGAACACCGGGGAGCTGTTTTTT
TRBV7-2	TRBD2	few	17	TRBJ2-7	CASSLGQPGLAGVEQYF	TGTGCCAGCAGCTTAGGCCAACCGGGACTAGCGGGAGTGGAGCAGTACTTC